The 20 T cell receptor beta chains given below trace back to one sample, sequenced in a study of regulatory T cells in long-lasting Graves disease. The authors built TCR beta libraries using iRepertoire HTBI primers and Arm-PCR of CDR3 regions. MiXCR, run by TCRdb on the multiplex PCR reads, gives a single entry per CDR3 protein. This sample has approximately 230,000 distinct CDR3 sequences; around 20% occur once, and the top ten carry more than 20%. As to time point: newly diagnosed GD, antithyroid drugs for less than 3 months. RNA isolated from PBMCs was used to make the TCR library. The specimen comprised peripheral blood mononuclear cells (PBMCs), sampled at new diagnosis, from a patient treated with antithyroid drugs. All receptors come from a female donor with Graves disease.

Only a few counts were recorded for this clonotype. CDR3 sequence: CASTRAGGNTGELFF. DNA of the CDR3: TGTGCCAGCACAAGAGCGGGAGGGAACACCGGGGAGCTGTTTTTT. V is TRBV6-1 and J is TRBJ2-2, with 9 bases identical to TRBD2. The CDR3 is 15 amino acids. Trimming cost V 7 bases and J 1 base; bases outside gene matches: 4. The germline gives CDR1 MNHNS, CDR2 SASEGT.

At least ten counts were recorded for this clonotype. As DNA, the CDR3 is TGTGCCAGCAGCTTATCTCGACTAGCGGGGGGGTTTGGTCCGTTCTTC. This codes for CASSLSRLAGGFGPFF. This chain links TRBV11-2 with TRBJ2-1; 14 bases map to TRBD2. The trim removed 2 bases at V and 15 bases at J, leaving 12 bases unmatched. The CDR3 sequence is 16 residues long. Germline V CDR1 and CDR2: SGHAT, FQNNGV.

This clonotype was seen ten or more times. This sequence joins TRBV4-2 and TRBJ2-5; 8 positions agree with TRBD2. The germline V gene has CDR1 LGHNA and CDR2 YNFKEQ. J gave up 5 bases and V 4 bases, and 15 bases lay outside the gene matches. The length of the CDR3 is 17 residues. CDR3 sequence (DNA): TGTGCCAGCAGCCGCAGTCTTAGCGGGACCGAGGGGGAGACCCAGTACTTC. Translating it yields CASSRSLSGTEGETQYF.

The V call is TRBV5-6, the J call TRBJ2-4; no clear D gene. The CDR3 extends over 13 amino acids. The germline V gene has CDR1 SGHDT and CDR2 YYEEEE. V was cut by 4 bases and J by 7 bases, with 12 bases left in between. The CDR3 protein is CASSAWTENIQYF. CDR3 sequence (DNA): TGTGCCAGCAGCGCCTGGACGGAGAACATTCAGTACTTC.

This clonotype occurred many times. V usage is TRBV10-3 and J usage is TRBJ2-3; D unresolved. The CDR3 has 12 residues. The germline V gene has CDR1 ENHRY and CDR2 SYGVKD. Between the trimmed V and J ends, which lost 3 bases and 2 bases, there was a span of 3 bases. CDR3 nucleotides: TGTGCCATCAGTGACTCCACAGATACGCAGTATTTT. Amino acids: CAISDSTDTQYF.

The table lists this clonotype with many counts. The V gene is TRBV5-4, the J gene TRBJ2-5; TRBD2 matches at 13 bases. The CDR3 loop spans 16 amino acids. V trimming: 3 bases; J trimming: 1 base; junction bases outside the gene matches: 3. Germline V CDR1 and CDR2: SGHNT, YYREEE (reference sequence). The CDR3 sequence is CASSSGTSGTQETQYF. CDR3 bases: TGTGCCAGCAGCTCAGGGACTAGCGGGACCCAAGAGACCCAGTACTTC.

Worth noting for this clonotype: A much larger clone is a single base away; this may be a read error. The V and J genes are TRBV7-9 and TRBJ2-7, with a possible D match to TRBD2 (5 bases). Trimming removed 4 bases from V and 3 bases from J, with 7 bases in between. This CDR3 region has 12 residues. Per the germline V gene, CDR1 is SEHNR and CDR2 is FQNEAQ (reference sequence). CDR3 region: CASSSLDYEQYF. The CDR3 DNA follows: TGTGCCAGCAGCTCACTAGACTACGAGCAGTACTTC.

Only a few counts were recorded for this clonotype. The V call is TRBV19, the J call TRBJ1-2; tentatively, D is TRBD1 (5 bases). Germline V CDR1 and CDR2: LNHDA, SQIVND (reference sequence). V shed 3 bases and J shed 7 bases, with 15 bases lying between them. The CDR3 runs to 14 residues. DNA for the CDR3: TGTGCCAGTAGTATGCAGAGCAGGGCTGGTGGCTACACCTTC. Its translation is CASSMQSRAGGYTF.

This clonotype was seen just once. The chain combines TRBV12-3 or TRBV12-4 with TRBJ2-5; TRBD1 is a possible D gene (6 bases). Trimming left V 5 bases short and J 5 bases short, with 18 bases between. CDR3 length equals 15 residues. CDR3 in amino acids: CASSITGTMRETQYF. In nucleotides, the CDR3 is TGTGCCAGCAGTATTACCGGGACAATGAGGGAGACCCAGTACTTC.

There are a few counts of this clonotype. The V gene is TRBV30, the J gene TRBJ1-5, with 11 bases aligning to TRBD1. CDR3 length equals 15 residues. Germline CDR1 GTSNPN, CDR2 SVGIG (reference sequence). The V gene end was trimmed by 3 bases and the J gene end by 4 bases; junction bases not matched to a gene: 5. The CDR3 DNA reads TGTGCCTGGAGAGTCCGGGACAGGGGGAATCAGCCCCAGCATTTT. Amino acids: CAWRVRDRGNQPQHF.

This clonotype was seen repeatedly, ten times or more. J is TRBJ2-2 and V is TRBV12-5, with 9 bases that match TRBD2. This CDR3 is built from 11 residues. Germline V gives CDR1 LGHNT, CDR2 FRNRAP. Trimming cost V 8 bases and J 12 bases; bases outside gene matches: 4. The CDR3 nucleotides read TGTGCTAGTACTCTAGCGGGGCAGCTGTTTTTT. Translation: CASTLAGQLFF.

The CDR3 is CASSQVAGLANYGYTF. The CDR3 DNA reads TGTGCCAGCAGCCAAGTTGCAGGCCTAGCTAACTATGGCTACACCTTC. This sequence joins TRBV3-1 and TRBJ1-2; no clear D. In germline, CDR1 is LGHDT, CDR2 YNNKEL (reference sequence). The germline V and J ends were trimmed by 1 base and 0 bases, with 12 bases remaining between them. The CDR3 has 16 residues.

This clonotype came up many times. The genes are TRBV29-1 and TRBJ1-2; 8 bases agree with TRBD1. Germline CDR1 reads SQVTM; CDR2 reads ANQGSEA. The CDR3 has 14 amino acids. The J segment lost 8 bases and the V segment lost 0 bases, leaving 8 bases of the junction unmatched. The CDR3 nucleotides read TGCAGCGTTGAAGATCCCGGGACAGGTGGGGGCTACACCTTC. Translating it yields CSVEDPGTGGGYTF.

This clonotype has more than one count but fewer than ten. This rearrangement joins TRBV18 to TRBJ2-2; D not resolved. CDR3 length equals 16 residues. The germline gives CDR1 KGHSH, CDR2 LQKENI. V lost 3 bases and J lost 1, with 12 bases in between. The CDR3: CASSPSVTGNTGELFF. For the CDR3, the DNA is TGTGCCAGCTCACCGTCAGTGACCGGGAACACCGGGGAGCTGTTTTTT.

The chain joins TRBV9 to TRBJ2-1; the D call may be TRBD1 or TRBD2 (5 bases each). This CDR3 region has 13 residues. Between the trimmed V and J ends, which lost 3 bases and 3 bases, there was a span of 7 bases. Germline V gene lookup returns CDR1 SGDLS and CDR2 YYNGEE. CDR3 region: CASSGGYYNEQFF. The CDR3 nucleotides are TGTGCCAGCAGCGGGGGGTACTACAATGAGCAGTTCTTC.

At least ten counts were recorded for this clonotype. The CDR3 DNA is TGTGCCACCAGTGATTTTACAGCCACTAGCACAGATACGCAGTATTTT. Translated, it gives CATSDFTATSTDTQYF. The rearrangement joins TRBV24-1 to TRBJ2-3; D ambiguous. CDR1 is KGHDR, CDR2 SFDVKD, per germline. This CDR3 comprises 16 residues. V was clipped by 1 base and J by 0 bases, with 10 bases between them.

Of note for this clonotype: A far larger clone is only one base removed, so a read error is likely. The CDR3 region is CASSSRTSGRPQETQYF. DNA of the CDR3: TGTGCCAGCAGCTCCCGGACTAGCGGGAGGCCACAAGAGACCCAGTACTTC. The chain recombines TRBV7-9 with TRBJ2-5, with 14 positions matching TRBD2. With 4 bases clipped from V and 2 bases from J, the junction kept 6 bases outside the gene matches. This CDR3 spans 17 amino acids. Germline-derived CDR1 and CDR2 are SEHNR and FQNEAQ (reference sequence). The full variable domain, completed using reference TRBV7-9 and TRBJ2-5, is DTGVSQNPRHKITKRGQNVTFRCDPISEHNRLYWYRQTLGQGPEFLTYFQNEAQLEKSRLLSDRFSAERPKGSFSTLEIQRTEQGDSAMYLCASSSRTSGRPQETQYFGPGTRLLVL.

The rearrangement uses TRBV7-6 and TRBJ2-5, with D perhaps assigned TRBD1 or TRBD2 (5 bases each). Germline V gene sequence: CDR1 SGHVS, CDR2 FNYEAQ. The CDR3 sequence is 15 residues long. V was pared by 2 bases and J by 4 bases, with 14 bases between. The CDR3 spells CASSLIRGRGETQYF. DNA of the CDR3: TGTGCCAGCAGCTTAATCCGGGGCAGAGGAGAGACCCAGTACTTC.

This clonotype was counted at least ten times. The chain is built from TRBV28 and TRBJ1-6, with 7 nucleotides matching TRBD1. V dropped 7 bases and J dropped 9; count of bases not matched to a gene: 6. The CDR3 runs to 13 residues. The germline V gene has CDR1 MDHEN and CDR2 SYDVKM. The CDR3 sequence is CASKTGKGSPLHF. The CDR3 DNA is TGTGCCAGCAAGACAGGGAAGGGTTCACCCCTCCACTTT.

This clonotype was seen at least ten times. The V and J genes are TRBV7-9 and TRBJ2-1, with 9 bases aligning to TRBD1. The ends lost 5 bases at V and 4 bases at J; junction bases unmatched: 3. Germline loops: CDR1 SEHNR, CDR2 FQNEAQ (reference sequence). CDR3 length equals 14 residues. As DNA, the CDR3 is TGTGCCAGCAGCCATGGACAGGGGTACAATGAGCAGTTCTTC. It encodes CASSHGQGYNEQFF.